This is a list of T cell receptor beta chains from one sample in a study of T cells after yellow fever vaccination. TCRdb itself ran the 5' RACE reads through MiXCR, one entry per CDR3 protein. Of a few hundred thousand distinct CDR3 sequences detected, 8.7% appear once; the ten largest clones hold approximately 19%. The material sequenced was PBMCs, taken on the day of the first yellow fever vaccination. These receptor sequences come from a young man who received the YFV17D yellow fever vaccine. Each CDR3 is given with its conserved first and last residue. D genes are given only for firm matches. Size tells how often a clone was seen (once, few, many) or the class of an expanded clone, and some rows leave it out.

cdr3_aa: CASSPRDSGETQYF
cdr3_nt: TGTGCCAGTAGTCCCCGGGATAGTGGAGAGACCCAGTACTTC
j_call: TRBJ2-5
d_call: -
v_call: TRBV19
cdr3_length: 14
clone_size: few

cdr3_aa: CASSFRGGWETQYF
cdr3_nt: TGTGCCAGCAGTTTCAGGGGCGGGTGGGAGACCCAGTACTTC
j_call: TRBJ2-5
d_call: -
v_call: TRBV27
cdr3_length: 14
clone_size: few

cdr3_aa: CASREGGSTDTQYF
cdr3_nt: TGTGCCAGCAGAGAGGGGGGAAGCACAGATACGCAGTATTTT
j_call: TRBJ2-3
d_call: -
v_call: TRBV7-2
cdr3_length: 14
clone_size: -

cdr3_aa: CSVVTTGGTDEKLFF
cdr3_nt: TGCAGCGTTGTTACGACAGGGGGGACAGATGAAAAACTGTTTTTT
j_call: TRBJ1-4
d_call: TRBD1
v_call: TRBV29-1
cdr3_length: 15
clone_size: -

cdr3_aa: CASSLVSGGNTIYF
cdr3_nt: TGCGCCAGCAGCTTGGTTTCGGGCGGAAACACCATATATTTT
j_call: TRBJ1-3
d_call: -
v_call: TRBV5-1
cdr3_length: 14
clone_size: few

cdr3_aa: CASSYSLGGLDGYTF
cdr3_nt: TGTGCCAGCAGTTACTCCCTCGGAGGGCTGGATGGCTACACCTTC
j_call: TRBJ1-2
d_call: -
v_call: TRBV6-5
cdr3_length: 15
clone_size: many

cdr3_aa: CATSRRTVYGYTF
cdr3_nt: TGTGCCACCAGCAGGCGGACAGTCTATGGCTACACCTTC
j_call: TRBJ1-2
d_call: -
v_call: TRBV15
cdr3_length: 13
clone_size: -

cdr3_aa: CASTEAGVQETQYF
cdr3_nt: TGTGCCAGCACGGAGGCCGGGGTACAAGAGACCCAGTACTTC
j_call: TRBJ2-5
d_call: -
v_call: TRBV28
cdr3_length: 14
clone_size: -

cdr3_aa: CASSQAVGDGYTF
cdr3_nt: TGCGCCAGCAGCCAAGCGGTTGGGGACGGCTACACCTTC
j_call: TRBJ1-2
d_call: -
v_call: TRBV4-3
cdr3_length: 13
clone_size: few

cdr3_aa: CASSRNNRAQEQYF
cdr3_nt: TGTGCCAGCAGCCGTAATAACAGGGCGCAAGAGCAGTACTTC
j_call: TRBJ2-7
d_call: -
v_call: TRBV7-9
cdr3_length: 14
clone_size: few

cdr3_aa: CASSLAQGNTIYF
cdr3_nt: TGTGCCAGCAGCTTGGCCCAGGGCAACACCATATATTTT
j_call: TRBJ1-3
d_call: -
v_call: TRBV5-4
cdr3_length: 13
clone_size: many

cdr3_aa: CATTTGVGETQYF
cdr3_nt: TGTGCCACCACGACAGGGGTCGGGGAGACCCAGTACTTC
j_call: TRBJ2-5
d_call: TRBD1
v_call: TRBV27
cdr3_length: 13
clone_size: few

cdr3_aa: CASSLVKLNTGELFF
cdr3_nt: TGTGCCAGCAGCTTAGTTAAATTGAACACCGGGGAGCTGTTTTTT
j_call: TRBJ2-2
d_call: -
v_call: TRBV7-9
cdr3_length: 15
clone_size: -

cdr3_aa: CASSQRTTLHEQFF
cdr3_nt: TGCGCCAGCAGCCAAAGGACGACCCTTCATGAGCAGTTCTTC
j_call: TRBJ2-1
d_call: -
v_call: TRBV4-3
cdr3_length: 14
clone_size: many

cdr3_aa: CASSLIPVKPYEQYF
cdr3_nt: TGTGCCAGCAGCCTCATCCCAGTCAAACCCTACGAGCAGTACTTC
j_call: TRBJ2-7
d_call: -
v_call: TRBV21-1
cdr3_length: 15
clone_size: -

cdr3_aa: CASSQESSGSGDTQYF
cdr3_nt: TGCGCCAGCAGCCAAGAAAGTAGCGGGAGCGGGGATACGCAGTATTTT
j_call: TRBJ2-3
d_call: TRBD2
v_call: TRBV4-1
cdr3_length: 16
clone_size: many

cdr3_aa: CASSTRTGANEQYF
cdr3_nt: TGCGCCAGCAGCACCCGGACAGGAGCTAACGAGCAGTACTTC
j_call: TRBJ2-7
d_call: TRBD1
v_call: TRBV5-1
cdr3_length: 14
clone_size: few

cdr3_aa: CASGDGLGEQFF
cdr3_nt: TGTGCCAGCGGGGACGGACTGGGGGAGCAGTTCTTC
j_call: TRBJ2-1
d_call: -
v_call: TRBV18
cdr3_length: 12
clone_size: -

cdr3_aa: CSVVVLGWQYF
cdr3_nt: TGCAGCGTTGTGGTTTTGGGGTGGCAGTACTTC
j_call: TRBJ2-4
d_call: -
v_call: TRBV29-1
cdr3_length: 11
clone_size: many

cdr3_aa: CASSEDRGRYNEQFF
cdr3_nt: TGTGCCAGCAGCGAGGACAGGGGGCGATACAATGAGCAGTTCTTC
j_call: TRBJ2-1
d_call: TRBD1
v_call: TRBV7-9
cdr3_length: 15
clone_size: -

cdr3_aa: CASSGWDKASDEQFF
cdr3_nt: TGTGCCAGCAGTGGTTGGGACAAGGCTTCGGATGAGCAGTTCTTC
j_call: TRBJ2-1
d_call: -
v_call: TRBV6-2/TRBV6-3
cdr3_length: 15
clone_size: few

cdr3_aa: CASSVQGGETQYF
cdr3_nt: TGTGCCAGCAGCGTACAGGGAGGGGAGACCCAGTACTTC
j_call: TRBJ2-5
d_call: -
v_call: TRBV7-8
cdr3_length: 13
clone_size: -